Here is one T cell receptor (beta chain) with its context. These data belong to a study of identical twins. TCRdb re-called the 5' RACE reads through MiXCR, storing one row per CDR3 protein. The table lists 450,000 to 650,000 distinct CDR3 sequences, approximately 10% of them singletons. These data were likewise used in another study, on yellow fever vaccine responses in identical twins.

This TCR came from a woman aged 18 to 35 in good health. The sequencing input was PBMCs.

In DNA, the CDR3 is TGTGCCAGTAGTAACCAGGGGGCTTCCAAAAACATTCAGTACTTC. It specifies CASSNQGASKNIQYF. The chain joins TRBV19 to TRBJ2-4, with 8 bases that match TRBD1. This CDR3 has 15 residues. The germline gives CDR1 LNHDA, CDR2 SQIVND (reference sequence). V was pared by 4 bases and J by 2 bases, with 4 bases of the junction left unmatched.